These T cell receptor beta chains were read from a single sample in a study of T cells after yellow fever vaccination. TCRdb re-called the 5' RACE reads with MiXCR, one entry per CDR3 protein. The sample contains around 110,000 distinct CDR3 sequences, roughly 8.4% of which appear only once. Sample: CD8+ T cells sorted from PBMCs, taken 45 days after the yellow fever booster vaccination. Receptors originate from a man aged 25 to 40 who received the YFV17D yellow fever vaccine. Both conserved end residues are part of each CDR3. A D gene is named only where the DNA matches it firmly. Part of the rows lack a size; the others show once, few, many or a class for expanded clones.

clone_size	v_call	cdr3_length	j_call	d_call	cdr3_aa	cdr3_nt
many	TRBV7-6	13	TRBJ2-2	-	CASSLSGPGELFF	TGTGCCAGCAGCTTGAGCGGTCCCGGGGAGCTGTTTTTT
many	TRBV5-1	17	TRBJ2-1	-	CASSLDEANFSYNEQFF	TGCGCCAGCAGCTTGGATGAGGCTAACTTCTCCTACAATGAGCAGTTCTTC
many	TRBV12-3/TRBV12-4	12	TRBJ2-7	-	CASSPELGEQYF	TGTGCCAGCAGCCCCGAACTGGGGGAGCAGTACTTC
few	TRBV7-9	15	TRBJ2-5	-	CASSLMFAREETQYF	TGTGCCAGCAGCTTAATGTTCGCCAGGGAAGAGACCCAGTACTTC
many	TRBV5-5	14	TRBJ2-1	-	CASSLDAGSNEQFF	TGTGCCAGCAGCTTGGATGCTGGATCCAATGAGCAGTTCTTC
many	TRBV12-3/TRBV12-4	17	TRBJ2-5	TRBD1	CASSSTLDDRAEGTQYF	TGTGCCAGCAGTTCCACCCTTGATGACAGGGCGGAAGGGACCCAGTACTTC
many	TRBV29-1	14	TRBJ2-1	-	CSVDTGITYNEQFF	TGCAGCGTTGATACAGGAATTACCTACAATGAGCAGTTCTTC
many	TRBV5-1	15	TRBJ2-1	-	CASSSDLSPYNEQFF	TGCGCCAGCAGCTCCGACCTGTCTCCTTACAATGAGCAGTTCTTC
many	TRBV20-1	13	TRBJ2-7	-	CSARGQTTYEQYF	TGCAGTGCTAGAGGGCAAACCACCTACGAGCAGTACTTC
few	TRBV7-8	13	TRBJ1-1	-	CASSLWQGTEAFF	TGTGCCAGCAGCTTATGGCAGGGCACTGAAGCTTTCTTT
many	TRBV12-3/TRBV12-4	12	TRBJ2-2	-	CASNTGPGELFF	TGTGCCAGCAACACAGGACCCGGGGAGCTGTTTTTT
many	TRBV4-2	16	TRBJ2-7	-	CASSQDEGEGGTEQYF	TGTGCCAGCAGCCAAGATGAGGGGGAAGGGGGAACCGAGCAGTACTTC
-	TRBV6-6	13	TRBJ1-1	TRBD1	CASSPRQGTEAFF	TGTGCCAGCAGTCCCCGACAGGGTACTGAAGCTTTCTTT